The T cell receptor delta chain described here comes from a study of Vδ1+ human thymocytes. Broader study findings: Thymic TRG and TRD repertoires appeared highly polyclonal, with Gaussian CDR3 length distributions. Unlike peripheral blood Vdelta1+ controls, thymic delta-chain sequences included about 20% Vdelta2 and few Vdelta3.

The template was reverse-transcribed extracted RNA. The CDR3 regions were amplified by multiplex PCR from V-gene primers to a constant-region primer. TCRdb processed the multiplex PCR reads again with the CATT caller. The table lists approximately 24,000 delta-chain clones, under 8% of them singletons. V was pared by 3 bases and J by 7 bases, with 14 bases of the junction left unmatched. The CDR3 length is 18 residues. CDR1 and CDR2 from the germline V gene are TSWWSYY and QGS. With respect to this clone: The antigen is undetermined.

This receptor was taken from a girl in the first two years of life who had congenital heart surgery. The J gene is TRDJ1, the V gene TRDV1; 13 nucleotides agree with TRDD3. The source material was Vdelta1+ gamma-delta thymocytes from the thymus. Subset denoted: FACS-sorted CD3+ TCRalphabeta- TCRVdelta1+ TCRVdelta2- thymocytes. CDR3 coding DNA: TGTGCTCTTGGGGAGACTTCGCACTGGGGGATACGAAACCGTAAACTCATCTTT. Its protein is CALGETSHWGIRNRKLIF.